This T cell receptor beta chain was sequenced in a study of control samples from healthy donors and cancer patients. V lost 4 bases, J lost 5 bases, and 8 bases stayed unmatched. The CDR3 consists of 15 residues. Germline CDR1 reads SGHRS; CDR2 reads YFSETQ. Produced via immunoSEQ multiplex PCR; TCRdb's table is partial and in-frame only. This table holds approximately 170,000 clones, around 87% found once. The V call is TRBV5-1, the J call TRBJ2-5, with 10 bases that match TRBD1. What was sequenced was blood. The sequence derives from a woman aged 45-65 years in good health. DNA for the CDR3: TGCGCCAGCAGCCCCGGGACAGGGGCTGGGGAGACCCAGTACTTC. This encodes CASSPGTGAGETQYF.